One and the same sample provided the 18 T cell receptor beta chains below, sequenced in a study of regulatory T cells in long-lasting Graves disease. Assembly of TCR beta libraries relied on iRepertoire HTBI primers together with Arm-PCR of CDR3 regions. In TCRdb, the multiplex PCR reads were re-called with MiXCR into one record per CDR3 protein. This sample has roughly 450,000 distinct CDR3 sequences, with around 21% found just once. Time point of the sample: persistent/refractory GD, antithyroid drugs over 5 years with positive TRAb. From PBMCs, RNA was extracted and then used to make the TCR library. Sequences were derived from peripheral blood mononuclear cells (PBMCs), sampled when the disease was refractory, from a patient treated with antithyroid drugs. The receptor set was obtained from a female donor with Graves disease.

This clonotype showed up many times. V is TRBV7-3 and J is TRBJ2-7; 10 nucleotides match TRBD1. After removal of 5 bases from V and 5 bases from J, the junction contained 9 bases not matched to a gene. CDR3 length: 15 residues. Per germline, CDR1 SGHTA and CDR2 FQGTGA. The CDR3 nucleotides read TGTGCCAGCAGCCCCACCGGGACAGGGGCCAACGAGCAGTACTTC. It yields the protein CASSPTGTGANEQYF.

The rearrangement uses TRBV10-2 and TRBJ1-1, with D uncertain. This CDR3 spans 15 amino acids. Per the germline V gene, CDR1 is WSHSY and CDR2 is SAAADI. Between the trimmed V and J ends, which lost 0 bases and 0 bases, there was a span of 8 bases. The CDR3 spells CASSESAAMNTEAFF. The CDR3 DNA reads TGCGCCAGCAGTGAGTCCGCAGCCATGAACACTGAAGCTTTCTTT.

This chain joins TRBV19 and TRBJ2-7; 8 bases agree with TRBD1. Germline V CDR1 and CDR2: LNHDA, SQIVND (reference sequence). The CDR3 runs 15 residues. V dropped 10 bases and J dropped 2; count of bases not matched to a gene: 13. The CDR3 nucleotides read TGTGCCACCTCTAAAACCGGGACAGGCACCTACGAGCAGTACTTC. Translated, it gives CATSKTGTGTYEQYF.

Ten or more counts support this clonotype. The V gene is TRBV7-2, the J gene TRBJ2-5; D uncertain. V was clipped by 5 bases and J by 5 bases, with 12 bases between them. This CDR3 is 13 amino acids long. Germline V CDR1 and CDR2: SGHTA, FQGNSA. The CDR3 loop reads CASSPTSSETQYF. The CDR3 DNA reads TGTGCCAGCAGCCCGACATCATCGGAGACCCAGTACTTC.

This clonotype was seen only a few times. The rearrangement links TRBV25-1 to TRBJ2-3; D perhaps matches TRBD2 (6 bases). Deletions cut 3 bases from V and 0 bases from J, with 16 bases between. The CDR3 is 17 residues long. Germline assignment: CDR1 MGHDK and CDR2 SYGVNS. CDR3 nucleotide sequence: TGTGCCAGCAGTGATAAGGAAGTAGCGGCGAGCACAGATACGCAGTATTTT. Translating it yields CASSDKEVAASTDTQYF.

Many counts were recorded for this clonotype. The CDR3 protein is CASSFTGNSYEQYF. CDR3 in DNA: TGTGCCAGCAGTTTTACGGGGAACTCCTACGAGCAGTACTTC. This rearrangement joins TRBV27 to TRBJ2-7; perhaps TRBD2 as D (5 bases). The CDR3 length is 14 residues. Trimming pared 3 bases from V and 0 bases from J, leaving 9 bases between. Germline CDR1 MNHEY, CDR2 SMNVEV (reference sequence).

The chain links TRBV6-2 or TRBV6-3 to TRBJ1-2, with 8 bases aligning to TRBD1. V shed 1 base and J 12 bases; nucleotides not matched to a gene: 10. CDR3 length: 14 residues. CDR1 is MNHEY, CDR2 SVGEGT, per germline. CDR3 protein: CASSYLARTGQNTF. CDR3 DNA sequence: TGTGCCAGCAGTTACTTGGCTCGGACAGGGCAAAACACCTTC.

This clonotype was picked up many times. This chain joins TRBV6-1 and TRBJ2-2; D tentatively fits TRBD1 or TRBD2 (5 bases each). V gave up 4 bases and J gave up 4 bases, with 10 bases separating them. CDR3 length: 14 amino acids. CDR1 and CDR2 (germline): MNHNS, SASEGT. CDR3 region: CASSAIGGTGELFF. The CDR3 coding sequence is TGTGCCAGCAGTGCCATTGGGGGCACCGGGGAGCTGTTTTTT.

This clonotype was detected only a few times. This chain joins TRBV3-1 and TRBJ2-1, with 10 bases fitting TRBD2. Germline trimming cut 3 bases from V and 4 bases from J; bases unmatched to any gene: 6. CDR3 length: 16 amino acids. CDR1 LGHDT and CDR2 YNNKEL come from the germline V gene (reference sequence). CDR3 bases: TGTGCCAGCAGCCAGGGAGCGGGAGGGCCGTACAATGAGCAGTTCTTC. It codes for CASSQGAGGPYNEQFF.

This clonotype was found many times. V is TRBV7-6 and J is TRBJ2-5; possibly TRBD2 for D (5 bases). Trimming cost V 5 bases and J 7 bases, with 14 bases left between them. This CDR3 is 13 amino acids long. Per the germline V gene, CDR1 is SGHVS and CDR2 is FNYEAQ. As DNA, the CDR3 is TGTGCCAGCAGCCGCCGGACTTCTCCGACCCAGTACTTC. Its protein is CASSRRTSPTQYF.

The chain employs TRBV9 and TRBJ2-5, with TRBD2 matching 11 bases. In germline, CDR1 is SGDLS, CDR2 YYNGEE. This CDR3 comprises 19 residues. Germline trimming cut 0 bases from V and 5 bases from J; bases unmatched to any gene: 15. This CDR3 reads CASSVGGLRLAGGLETQYF. CDR3 DNA sequence: TGTGCCAGCAGCGTAGGGGGACTCCGTTTAGCGGGAGGGCTCGAGACCCAGTACTTC.

This clonotype was counted between two and nine times. The chain joins TRBV6-2 or TRBV6-3 to TRBJ1-1; D is unresolved. CDR1 and CDR2 from the germline V gene are MNHEY and SVGEGT. This CDR3 contains 13 residues. V was trimmed by 2 bases and J by 6 bases, leaving 10 bases between them. The CDR3 reads CASSYNPLSEAFF. For the CDR3, the DNA is TGTGCCAGCAGTTACAACCCCTTATCTGAAGCTTTCTTT.

This clonotype was recorded many times. V gene TRBV28 combines with J gene TRBJ1-2; 8 bases line up with TRBD1. Germline V CDR1 and CDR2: MDHEN, SYDVKM. V was pared by 5 bases and J by 0 bases, with 11 bases of the junction left unmatched. There are 17 residues in the CDR3. CDR3: CASSGGTGRTANYGYTF. The CDR3 bases are TGTGCCAGCAGTGGGGGGACAGGACGGACGGCTAACTATGGCTACACCTTC.

There are many counts of this clonotype. CDR3 sequence reads: CASSLLDRVFTEAFF. CDR3 in DNA: TGTGCCAGCAGTTTATTAGACAGGGTATTCACTGAAGCTTTCTTT. The chain couples TRBV28 to TRBJ1-1; 7 bases line up with TRBD1. Germline CDR1 reads MDHEN; CDR2 reads SYDVKM. This CDR3 region has 15 residues. Germline trimming cut 1 base from V and 4 bases from J; bases unmatched to any gene: 6.

The chain has TRBV15 and TRBJ2-2, with D perhaps matching TRBD1 or TRBD2 (5 bases each). Trimming cost V 1 base and J 7 bases, with 10 bases left between them. The CDR3 is 14 residues long. From germline, CDR1 is LNHNV and CDR2 YYDKDF (reference sequence). The CDR3 region has the DNA TGTGCCACCAGCAGAGGGGGGTCCGTCGGGGAGCTGTTTTTT. Protein product: CATSRGGSVGELFF.

The CDR3 loop is CSVEGSLGDYLYNEQFF. CDR3 in DNA: TGCAGCGTTGAAGGTAGTTTGGGGGACTACTTATACAATGAGCAGTTCTTC. The chain is built from TRBV29-1 and TRBJ2-1; TRBD2 matches at 7 bases. The CDR3 runs 17 residues. J lost 4 bases, V lost 1 base, and 13 bases had no gene match. Germline CDR1 reads SQVTM; CDR2 reads ANQGSEA.

The CDR3 loop is CASSLTRKETQYF. For the CDR3, the DNA is TGTGCCAGCAGCCTGACAAGGAAAGAGACCCAGTACTTC. This chain joins TRBV7-9 and TRBJ2-5; unclear D gene. This CDR3 region has 13 residues. Germline V gives CDR1 SEHNR, CDR2 FQNEAQ (reference sequence). Deletions cut 5 bases from V and 3 bases from J, with 10 bases between.

This clonotype was seen ten or more times. The rearrangement joins TRBV6-1 to TRBJ2-7; D is unresolved. CDR1 is MNHNS, CDR2 SASEGT, per germline. The CDR3 length is 14 residues. Trimming stripped 1 base from V and 0 bases from J, with 7 bases between. CDR3 residues: CASSEESFSYEQYF. The CDR3 DNA reads TGTGCCAGCAGTGAAGAGAGTTTCTCCTACGAGCAGTACTTC.